This TCR beta chain derives from a study of identical twins. The study's findings and limits: Twin-shared out-of-frame alpha sequences were enriched for low generation probability. Invariant T cells like MAIT and iNKT could partly confound the zero-insertion analyses.

This clonotype was counted only a few times. Its antigen is not identified. Healthy Caucasian individuals made up all the donors. CDR3 size: 17 residues. Looked up from germline, CDR1 is LNHNV and CDR2 is YYDKDF (reference sequence). V was cut by 3 bases and J by 5 bases, with 20 bases left in between. TCRdb ran MiXCR on the 5' RACE reads and lists one entry per CDR3 protein. The data contain about 570,000 distinct CDR3 sequences, approximately 9.6% of them singletons. A further study also used this sample, focusing on yellow fever vaccine responses in identical twins.

This sequence was found in a woman under 30 in good health. V is TRBV15 and J is TRBJ2-4; D not resolved. Source material: PBMCs. Here the CDR3 DNA reads TGTGCCACCAGCAGCTCCCGCCGTGTAGGTTTGGAAAACATTCAGTACTTC. This translates into CATSSSRRVGLENIQYF.